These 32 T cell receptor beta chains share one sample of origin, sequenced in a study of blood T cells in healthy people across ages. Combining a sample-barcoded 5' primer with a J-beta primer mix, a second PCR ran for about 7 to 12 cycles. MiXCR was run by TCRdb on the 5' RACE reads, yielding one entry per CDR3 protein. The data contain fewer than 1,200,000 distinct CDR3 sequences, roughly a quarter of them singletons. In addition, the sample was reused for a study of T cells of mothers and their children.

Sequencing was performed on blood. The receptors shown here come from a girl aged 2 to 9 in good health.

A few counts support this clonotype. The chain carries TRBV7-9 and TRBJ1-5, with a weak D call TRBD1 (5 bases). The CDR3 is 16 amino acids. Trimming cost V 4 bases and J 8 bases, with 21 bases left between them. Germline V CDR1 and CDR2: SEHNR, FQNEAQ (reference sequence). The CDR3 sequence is CASSWYRGGSEEPQHF. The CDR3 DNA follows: TGTGCCAGCAGCTGGTACCGCGGGGGTTCCGAGGAGCCCCAGCATTTT.

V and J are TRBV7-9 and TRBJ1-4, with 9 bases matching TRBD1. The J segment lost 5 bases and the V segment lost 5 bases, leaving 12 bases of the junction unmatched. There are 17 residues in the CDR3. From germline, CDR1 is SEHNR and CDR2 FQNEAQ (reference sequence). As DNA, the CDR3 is TGTGCCAGCAGCCTCTACAGGGGGCTCGTCTCCAATGAAAAACTGTTTTTT. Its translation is CASSLYRGLVSNEKLFF.

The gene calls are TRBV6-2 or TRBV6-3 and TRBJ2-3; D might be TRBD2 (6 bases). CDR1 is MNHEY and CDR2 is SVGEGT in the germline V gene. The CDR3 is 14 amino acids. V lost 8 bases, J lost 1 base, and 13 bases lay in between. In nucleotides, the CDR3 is TGTGCCAGCGGCTCCGGGACTGGCACAGATACGCAGTATTTT. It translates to CASGSGTGTDTQYF.

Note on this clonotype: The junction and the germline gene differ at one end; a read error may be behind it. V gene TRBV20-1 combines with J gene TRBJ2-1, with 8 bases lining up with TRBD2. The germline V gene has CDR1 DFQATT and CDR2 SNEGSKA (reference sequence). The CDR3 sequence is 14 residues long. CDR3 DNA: TGCAGTGTCTCCCGGGGGGGCACCTACGATGAGCAGTTCTTC. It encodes CSVSRGGTYDEQFF.

CDR3 amino acids: CASSLSHGSSYEQYF. The CDR3 nucleotides are TGTGCCAGCAGTTTATCGCACGGGAGCTCCTACGAGCAGTACTTC. The rearrangement uses TRBV27 and TRBJ2-7; D might be TRBD2 (6 bases). In germline, CDR1 is MNHEY, CDR2 SMNVEV (reference sequence). V lost 0 bases, J lost 0 bases, and 9 bases lay in between. The CDR3 spans 15 residues.

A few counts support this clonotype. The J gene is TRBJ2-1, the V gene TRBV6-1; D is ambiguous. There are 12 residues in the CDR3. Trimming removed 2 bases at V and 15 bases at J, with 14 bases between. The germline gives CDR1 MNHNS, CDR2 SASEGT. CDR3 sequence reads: CASSERNSRPFF. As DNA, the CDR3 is TGTGCCAGCAGTGAAAGGAACAGCCGGCCGTTCTTC.

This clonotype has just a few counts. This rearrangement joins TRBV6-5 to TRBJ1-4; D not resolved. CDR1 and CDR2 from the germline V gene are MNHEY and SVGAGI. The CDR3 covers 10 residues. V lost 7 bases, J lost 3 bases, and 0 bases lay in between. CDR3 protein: CASTNEKLFF. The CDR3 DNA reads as TGTGCCAGCACTAATGAAAAACTGTTTTTT.

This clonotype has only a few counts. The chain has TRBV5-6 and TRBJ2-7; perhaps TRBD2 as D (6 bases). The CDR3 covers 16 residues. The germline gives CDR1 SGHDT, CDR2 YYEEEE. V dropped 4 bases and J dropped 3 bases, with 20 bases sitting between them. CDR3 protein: CASSGGTDQRHYEQYF. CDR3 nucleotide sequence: TGTGCCAGCAGCGGGGGGACGGATCAGAGACACTACGAGCAGTACTTC.

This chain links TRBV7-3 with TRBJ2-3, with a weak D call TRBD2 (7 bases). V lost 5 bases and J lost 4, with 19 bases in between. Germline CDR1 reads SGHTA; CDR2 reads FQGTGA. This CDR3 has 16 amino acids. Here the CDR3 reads CASSLGRGLRADTQYF. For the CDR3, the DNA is TGTGCCAGCAGCCTAGGGAGGGGGTTAAGAGCAGATACGCAGTATTTT.

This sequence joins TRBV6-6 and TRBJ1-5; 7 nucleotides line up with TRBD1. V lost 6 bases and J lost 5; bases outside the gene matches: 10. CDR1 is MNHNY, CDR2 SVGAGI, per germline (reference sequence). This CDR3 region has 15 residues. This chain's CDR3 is CASRTGQVRDQPQHF. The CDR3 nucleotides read TGTGCCAGCAGAACCGGACAGGTTAGGGATCAGCCCCAGCATTTT.

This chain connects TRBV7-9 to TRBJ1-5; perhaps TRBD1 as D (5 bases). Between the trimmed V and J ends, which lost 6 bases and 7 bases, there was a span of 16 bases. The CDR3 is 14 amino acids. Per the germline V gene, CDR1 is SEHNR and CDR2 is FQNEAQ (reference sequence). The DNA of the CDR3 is TGTGCCAGCAGTCTAGAAGGGGAGGGACAGCCCCAGCATTTT. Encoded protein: CASSLEGEGQPQHF. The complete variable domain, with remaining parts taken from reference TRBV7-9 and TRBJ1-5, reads DTGVSQNPRHKITKRGQNVTFRCDPISEHNRLYWYRQTLGQGPEFLTYFQNEAQLEKSRLLSDRFSAERPKGSFSTLEIQRTEQGDSAMYLCASSLEGEGQPQHFGDGTRLSIL.

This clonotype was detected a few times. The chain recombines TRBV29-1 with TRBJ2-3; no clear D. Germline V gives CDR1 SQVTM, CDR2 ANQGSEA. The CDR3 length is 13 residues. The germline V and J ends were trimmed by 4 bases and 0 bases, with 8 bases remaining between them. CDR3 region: CSVGTSSTDTQYF. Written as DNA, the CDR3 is TGCAGCGTTGGAACGAGCAGCACAGATACGCAGTATTTT.

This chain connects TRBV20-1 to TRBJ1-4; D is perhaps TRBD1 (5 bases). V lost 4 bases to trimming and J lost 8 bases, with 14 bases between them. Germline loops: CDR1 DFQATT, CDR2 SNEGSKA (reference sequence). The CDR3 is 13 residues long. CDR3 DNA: TGCAGTGCTAAGCGGCAGGGTCAGGAAAAACTGTTTTTT. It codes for CSAKRQGQEKLFF.

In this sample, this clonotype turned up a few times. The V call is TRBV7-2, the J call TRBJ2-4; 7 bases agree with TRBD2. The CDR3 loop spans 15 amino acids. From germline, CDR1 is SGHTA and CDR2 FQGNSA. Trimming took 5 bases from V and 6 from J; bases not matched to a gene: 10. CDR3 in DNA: TGTGCCAGCAGCCTCGATGCGGCTAGCGGAAACATTCAGTACTTC. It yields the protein CASSLDAASGNIQYF.

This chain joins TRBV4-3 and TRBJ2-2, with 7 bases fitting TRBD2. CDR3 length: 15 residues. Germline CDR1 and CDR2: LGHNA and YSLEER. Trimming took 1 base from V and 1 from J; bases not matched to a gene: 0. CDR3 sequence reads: CASSQASGNTGELFF. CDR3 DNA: TGCGCCAGCAGCCAAGCTAGCGGGAACACCGGGGAGCTGTTTTTT.

CDR3 residues: CASSLRQGEQETQYF. The CDR3 bases are TGTGCCAGCAGCTTGCGACAGGGGGAACAAGAGACCCAGTACTTC. The rearrangement links TRBV7-6 to TRBJ2-5, with TRBD1 matching over 9 bases. This CDR3 is 15 amino acids long. With 3 bases clipped from V and 2 bases from J, the junction kept 4 bases outside the gene matches. Per germline, CDR1 SGHVS and CDR2 FNYEAQ. Supplemented by reference TRBV7-6 and TRBJ2-5, the full variable domain reads GAGVSQSPRYKVTKRGQDVALRCDPISGHVSLYWYRQALGQGPEFLTYFNYEAQQDKSGLPNDRFSAERPEGSISTLTIQRTEQRDSAMYRCASSLRQGEQETQYFGPGTRLLVL.

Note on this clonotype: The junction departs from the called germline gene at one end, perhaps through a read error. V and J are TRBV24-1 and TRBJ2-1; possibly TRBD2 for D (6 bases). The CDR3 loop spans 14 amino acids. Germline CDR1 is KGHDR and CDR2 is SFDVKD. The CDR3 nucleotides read TGTACCACCAGTTCCGGGGGTGGGACGGATGAGCAGTTCTTC. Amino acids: CTTSSGGGTDEQFF.

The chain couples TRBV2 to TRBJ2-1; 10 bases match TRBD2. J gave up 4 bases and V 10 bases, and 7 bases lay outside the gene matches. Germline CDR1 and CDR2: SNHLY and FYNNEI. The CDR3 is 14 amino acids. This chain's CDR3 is CATSGTSAYNEQFF. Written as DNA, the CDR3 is TGTGCCACGTCCGGGACTAGCGCTTACAATGAGCAGTTCTTC.

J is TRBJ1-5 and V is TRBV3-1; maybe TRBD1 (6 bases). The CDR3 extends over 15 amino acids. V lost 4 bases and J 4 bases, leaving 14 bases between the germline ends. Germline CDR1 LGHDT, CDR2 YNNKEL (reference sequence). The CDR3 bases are TGTGCCAGCAGCCCGGGGGGGGACATTAATCAGCCCCAGCATTTT. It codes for CASSPGGDINQPQHF.

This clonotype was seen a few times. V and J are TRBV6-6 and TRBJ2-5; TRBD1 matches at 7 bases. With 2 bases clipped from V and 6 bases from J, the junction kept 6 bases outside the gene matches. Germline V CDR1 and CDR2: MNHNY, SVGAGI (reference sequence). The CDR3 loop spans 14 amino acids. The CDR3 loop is CASSYGTVGKTQYF. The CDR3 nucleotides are TGTGCCAGCAGTTACGGGACAGTAGGAAAGACCCAGTACTTC.

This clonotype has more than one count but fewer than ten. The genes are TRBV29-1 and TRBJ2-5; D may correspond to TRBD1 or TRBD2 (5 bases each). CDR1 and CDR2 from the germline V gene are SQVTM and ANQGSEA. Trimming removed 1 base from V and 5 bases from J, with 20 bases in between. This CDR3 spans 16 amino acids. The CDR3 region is CSVEGIWGGQTETQYF. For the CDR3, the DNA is TGCAGCGTTGAAGGGATATGGGGCGGGCAGACGGAGACCCAGTACTTC.

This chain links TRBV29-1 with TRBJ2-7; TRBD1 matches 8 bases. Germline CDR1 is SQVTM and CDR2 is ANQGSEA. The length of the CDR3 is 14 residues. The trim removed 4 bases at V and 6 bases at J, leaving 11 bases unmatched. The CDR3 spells CSVAPGTGAFEQYF. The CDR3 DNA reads TGCAGCGTTGCACCCGGGACAGGAGCTTTCGAGCAGTACTTC.

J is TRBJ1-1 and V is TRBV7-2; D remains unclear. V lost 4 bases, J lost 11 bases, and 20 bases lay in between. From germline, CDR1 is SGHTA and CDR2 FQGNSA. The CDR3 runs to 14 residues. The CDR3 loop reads CASSSPARYPRAFF. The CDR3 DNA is TGTGCCAGCAGCTCACCCGCCAGATACCCCAGGGCTTTCTTT.

CDR3 sequence (DNA): TGCAGCGTTGCTGGGATCGCTGAAGCTTTCTTT. The encoded protein is CSVAGIAEAFF. J is TRBJ1-1 and V is TRBV29-1; no clear D gene. Germline V lookup: CDR1 SQVTM, CDR2 ANQGSEA. The germline V and J ends were trimmed by 4 bases and 6 bases, with 9 bases remaining between them. This CDR3 comprises 11 residues.

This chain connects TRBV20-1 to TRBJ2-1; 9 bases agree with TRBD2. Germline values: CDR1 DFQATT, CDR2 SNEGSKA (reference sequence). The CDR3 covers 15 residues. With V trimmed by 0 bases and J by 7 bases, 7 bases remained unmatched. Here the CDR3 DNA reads TGCAGTGCTAGAGATTCGCGGGAGGGCTATAATGAGCAGTTCTTC. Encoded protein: CSARDSREGYNEQFF.

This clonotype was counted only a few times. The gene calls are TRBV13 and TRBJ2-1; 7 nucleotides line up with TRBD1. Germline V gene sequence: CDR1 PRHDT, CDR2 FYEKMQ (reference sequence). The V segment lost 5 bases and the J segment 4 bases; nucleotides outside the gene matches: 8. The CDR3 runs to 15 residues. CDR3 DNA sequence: TGTGCCAGCAGCCTCACAGGGGTGGAATACAATGAGCAGTTCTTC. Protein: CASSLTGVEYNEQFF.

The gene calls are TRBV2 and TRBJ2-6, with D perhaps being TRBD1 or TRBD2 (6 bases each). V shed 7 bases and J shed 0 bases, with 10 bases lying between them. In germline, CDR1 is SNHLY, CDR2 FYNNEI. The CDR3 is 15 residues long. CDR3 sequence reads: CASTGAGSGANVLTF. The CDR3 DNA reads TGTGCCAGCACGGGGGCGGGCTCTGGGGCCAACGTCCTGACTTTC.

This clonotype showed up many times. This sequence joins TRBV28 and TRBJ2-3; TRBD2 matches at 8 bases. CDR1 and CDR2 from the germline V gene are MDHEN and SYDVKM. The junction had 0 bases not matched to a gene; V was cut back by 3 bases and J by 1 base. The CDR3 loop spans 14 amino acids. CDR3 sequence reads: CASSLRGGTDTQYF. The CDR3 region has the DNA TGTGCCAGCAGTTTGCGGGGGGGCACAGATACGCAGTATTTT.

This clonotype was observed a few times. DNA for the CDR3: TGCAGCGTTGGGACAAGGGGTGAAGAGACCCAGTACTTC. Translated: CSVGTRGEETQYF. V usage is TRBV29-1 and J usage is TRBJ2-5, with a weak D call TRBD1 (5 bases). V lost 4 bases and J lost 3, with 12 bases in between. In germline, CDR1 is SQVTM, CDR2 ANQGSEA. The CDR3 has 13 residues.

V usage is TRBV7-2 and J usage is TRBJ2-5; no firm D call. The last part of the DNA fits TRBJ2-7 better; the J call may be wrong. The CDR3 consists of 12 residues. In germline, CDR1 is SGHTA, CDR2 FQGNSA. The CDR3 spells CASSFTASEQYF. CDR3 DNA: TGTGCCAGCAGCTTTACCGCGAGCGAGCAGTACTTC.

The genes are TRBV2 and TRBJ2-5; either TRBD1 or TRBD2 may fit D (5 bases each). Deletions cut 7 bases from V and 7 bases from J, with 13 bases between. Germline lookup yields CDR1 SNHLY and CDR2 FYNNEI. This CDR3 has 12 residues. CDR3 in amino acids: CASIGTLPTQYF. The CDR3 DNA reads TGTGCCAGCATAGGGACCCTTCCGACCCAGTACTTC.

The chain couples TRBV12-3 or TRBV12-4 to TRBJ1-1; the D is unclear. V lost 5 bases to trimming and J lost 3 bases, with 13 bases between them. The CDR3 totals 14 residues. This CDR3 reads CASSPAGGYTEAFF. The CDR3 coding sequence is TGTGCCAGCAGTCCCGCGGGCGGTTACACTGAAGCTTTCTTT.